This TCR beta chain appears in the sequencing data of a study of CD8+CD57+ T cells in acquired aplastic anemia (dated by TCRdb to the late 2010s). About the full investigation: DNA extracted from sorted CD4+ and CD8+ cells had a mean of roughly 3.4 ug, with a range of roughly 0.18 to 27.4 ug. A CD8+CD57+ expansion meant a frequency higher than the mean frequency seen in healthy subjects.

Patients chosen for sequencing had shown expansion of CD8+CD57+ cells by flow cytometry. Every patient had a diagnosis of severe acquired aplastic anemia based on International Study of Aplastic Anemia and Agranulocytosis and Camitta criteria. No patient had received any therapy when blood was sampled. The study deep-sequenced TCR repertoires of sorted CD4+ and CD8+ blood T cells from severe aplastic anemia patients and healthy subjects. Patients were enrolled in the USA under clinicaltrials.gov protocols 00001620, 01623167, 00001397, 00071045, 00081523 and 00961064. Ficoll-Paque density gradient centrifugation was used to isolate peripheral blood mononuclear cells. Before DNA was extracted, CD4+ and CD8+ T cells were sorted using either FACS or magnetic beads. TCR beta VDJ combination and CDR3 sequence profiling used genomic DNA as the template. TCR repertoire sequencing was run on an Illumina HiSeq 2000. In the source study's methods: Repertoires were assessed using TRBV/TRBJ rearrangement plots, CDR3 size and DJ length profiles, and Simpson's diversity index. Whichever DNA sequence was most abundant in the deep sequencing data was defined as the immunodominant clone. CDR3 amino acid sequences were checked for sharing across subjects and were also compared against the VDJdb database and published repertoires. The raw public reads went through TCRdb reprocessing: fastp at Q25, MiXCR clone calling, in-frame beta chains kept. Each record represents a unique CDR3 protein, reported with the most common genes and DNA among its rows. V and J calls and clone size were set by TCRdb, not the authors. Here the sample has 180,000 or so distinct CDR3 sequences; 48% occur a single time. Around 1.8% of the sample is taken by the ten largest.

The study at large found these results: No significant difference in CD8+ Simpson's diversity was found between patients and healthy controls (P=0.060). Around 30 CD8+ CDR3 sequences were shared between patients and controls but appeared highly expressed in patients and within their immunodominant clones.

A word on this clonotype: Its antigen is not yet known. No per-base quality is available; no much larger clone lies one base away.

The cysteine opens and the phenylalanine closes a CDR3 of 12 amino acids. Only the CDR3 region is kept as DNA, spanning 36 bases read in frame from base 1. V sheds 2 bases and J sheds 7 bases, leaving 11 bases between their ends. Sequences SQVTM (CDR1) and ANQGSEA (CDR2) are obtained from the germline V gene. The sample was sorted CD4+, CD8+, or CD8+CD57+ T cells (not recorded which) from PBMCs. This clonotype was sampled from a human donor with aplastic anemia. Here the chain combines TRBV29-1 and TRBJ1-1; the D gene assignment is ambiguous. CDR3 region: CSVEHGLVEAFF. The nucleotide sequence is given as TGCAGCGTTGAACACGGACTTGTTGAAGCTTTCTTT.